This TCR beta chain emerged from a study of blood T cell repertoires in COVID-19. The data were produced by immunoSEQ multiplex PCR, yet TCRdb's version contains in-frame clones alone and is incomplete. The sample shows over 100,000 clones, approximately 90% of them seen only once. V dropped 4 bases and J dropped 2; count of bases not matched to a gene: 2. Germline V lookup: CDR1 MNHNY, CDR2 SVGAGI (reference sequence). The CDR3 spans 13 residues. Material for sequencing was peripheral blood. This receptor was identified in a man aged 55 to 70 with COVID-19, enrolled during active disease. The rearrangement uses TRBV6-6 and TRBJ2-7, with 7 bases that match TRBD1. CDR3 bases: TGTGCCAGCAGTTGGGGACAGACCTACGAGCAGTACTTC. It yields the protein CASSWGQTYEQYF.